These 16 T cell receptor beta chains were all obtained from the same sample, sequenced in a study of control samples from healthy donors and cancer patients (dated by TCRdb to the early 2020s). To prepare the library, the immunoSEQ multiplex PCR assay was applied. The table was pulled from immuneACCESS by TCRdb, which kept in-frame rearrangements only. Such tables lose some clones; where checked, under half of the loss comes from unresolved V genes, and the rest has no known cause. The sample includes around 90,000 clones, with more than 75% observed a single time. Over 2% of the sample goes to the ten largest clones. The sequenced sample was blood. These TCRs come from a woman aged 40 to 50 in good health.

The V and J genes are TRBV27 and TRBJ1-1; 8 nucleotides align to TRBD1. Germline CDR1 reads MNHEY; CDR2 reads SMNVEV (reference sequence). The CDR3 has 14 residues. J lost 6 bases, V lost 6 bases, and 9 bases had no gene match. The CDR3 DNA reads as TGTGCCAGCAGCAGTTCTCAGGGGGCGCCTGAAGCTTTCTTT. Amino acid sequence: CASSSSQGAPEAFF.

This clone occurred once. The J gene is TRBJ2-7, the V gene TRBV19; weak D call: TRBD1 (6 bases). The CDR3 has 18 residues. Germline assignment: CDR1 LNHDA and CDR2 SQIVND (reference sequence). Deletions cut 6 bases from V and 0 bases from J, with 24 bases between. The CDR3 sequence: CASSPLGRTAGSSYEQYF. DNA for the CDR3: TGTGCCAGTAGCCCATTGGGAAGGACAGCCGGTTCCTCCTACGAGCAGTACTTC.

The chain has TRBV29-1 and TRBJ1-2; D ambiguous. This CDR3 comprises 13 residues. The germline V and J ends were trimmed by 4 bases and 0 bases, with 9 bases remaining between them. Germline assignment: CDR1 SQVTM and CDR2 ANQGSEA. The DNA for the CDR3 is TGCAGCGTTGGGTACCAAGCTAACTATGGCTACACCTTC. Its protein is CSVGYQANYGYTF.

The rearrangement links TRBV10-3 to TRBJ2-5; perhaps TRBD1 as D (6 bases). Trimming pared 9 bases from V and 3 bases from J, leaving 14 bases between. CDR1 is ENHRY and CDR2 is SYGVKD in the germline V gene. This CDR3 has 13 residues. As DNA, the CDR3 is TGTGCCATATGCACAGGGTTTGAAGAGACCCAGTACTTC. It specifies CAICTGFEETQYF.

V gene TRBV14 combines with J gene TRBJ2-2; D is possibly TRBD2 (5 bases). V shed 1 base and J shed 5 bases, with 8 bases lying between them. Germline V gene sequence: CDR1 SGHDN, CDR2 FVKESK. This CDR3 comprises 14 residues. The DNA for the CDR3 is TGTGCCAGCAGCCAAGGACTACATACCGGGGAGCTGTTTTTT. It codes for CASSQGLHTGELFF.

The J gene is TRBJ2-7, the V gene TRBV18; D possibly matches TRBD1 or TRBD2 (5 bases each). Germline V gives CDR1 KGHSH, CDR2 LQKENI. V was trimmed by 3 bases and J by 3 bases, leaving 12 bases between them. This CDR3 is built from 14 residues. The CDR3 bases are TGTGCCAGCTCACCTGGGACGGGAAACTACGAGCAGTACTTC. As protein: CASSPGTGNYEQYF.

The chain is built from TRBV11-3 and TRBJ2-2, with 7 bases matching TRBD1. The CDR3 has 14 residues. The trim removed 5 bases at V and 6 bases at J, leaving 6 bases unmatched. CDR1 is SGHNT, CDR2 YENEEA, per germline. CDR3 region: CASSIRGLSGELFF. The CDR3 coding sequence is TGTGCCAGCAGCATCAGGGGGTTGTCCGGGGAGCTGTTTTTT.

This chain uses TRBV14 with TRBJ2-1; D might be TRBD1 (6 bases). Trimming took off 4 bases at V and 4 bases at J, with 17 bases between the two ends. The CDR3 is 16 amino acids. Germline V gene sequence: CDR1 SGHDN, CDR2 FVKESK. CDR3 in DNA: TGTGCCAGCAGCCGCACCAGGGGAAAAACATACAATGAGCAGTTCTTC. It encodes CASSRTRGKTYNEQFF.

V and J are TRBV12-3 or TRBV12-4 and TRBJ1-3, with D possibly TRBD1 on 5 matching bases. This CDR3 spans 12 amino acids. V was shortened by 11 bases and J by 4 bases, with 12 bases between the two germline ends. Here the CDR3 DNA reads TGTGCCTGGGAGGGGATCGGAAACACCATATATTTT. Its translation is CAWEGIGNTIYF.

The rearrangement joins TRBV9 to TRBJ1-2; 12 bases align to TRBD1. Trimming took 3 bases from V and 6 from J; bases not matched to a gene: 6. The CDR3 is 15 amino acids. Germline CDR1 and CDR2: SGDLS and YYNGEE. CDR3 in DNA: TGTGCCAGCAGCGCTGGGACAGGGGGCTTCAATGGCTACACCTTC. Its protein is CASSAGTGGFNGYTF.

The DNA of the CDR3 is TGTGCCAGCAGCCAACCCCTCGGGGGAGGCAGGCCCTTGGGCTACACCTTC. Protein product: CASSQPLGGGRPLGYTF. The chain joins TRBV3-1 (or the pseudogene TRBV3-2) to TRBJ1-2, with D possibly matching TRBD1 (5 bases). The V end was cut by 2 bases, the J end by 8 bases, with 24 bases between. CDR1 LGHDT and CDR2 YNNKEL come from the germline V gene (reference sequence). CDR3 size: 17 residues.

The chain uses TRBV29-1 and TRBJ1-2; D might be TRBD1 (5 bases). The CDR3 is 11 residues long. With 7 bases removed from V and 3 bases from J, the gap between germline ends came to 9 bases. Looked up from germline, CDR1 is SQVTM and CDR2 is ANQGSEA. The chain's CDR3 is CSAGADYGYTF. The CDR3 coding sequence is TGCAGCGCCGGGGCCGACTATGGCTACACCTTC. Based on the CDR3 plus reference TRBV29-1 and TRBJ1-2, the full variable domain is SAVISQKPSRDICQRGTSLTIQCQVDSQVTMMFWYRQQPGQSLTLIATANQGSEATYESGFVIDKFPISRPNLTFSTLTVSNMSPEDSSIYLCSAGADYGYTFGSGTRLTVV.

CDR3 nucleotide sequence: TGTGCCGGCTTCGATTGGAAAAACTATGGCTACACCTTC. Encoded protein: CAGFDWKNYGYTF. J is TRBJ1-2 and V is TRBV7-2; D gene uncertain. Germline V gene sequence: CDR1 SGHTA, CDR2 FQGNSA. Trimming removed 11 bases at V and 2 bases at J, with 15 bases between. The CDR3 is 13 amino acids. The full variable domain, rest sourced from reference TRBV7-2 and TRBJ1-2, is GAGVSQSPSNKVTEKGKDVELRCDPISGHTALYWYRQSLGQGLEFLIYFQGNSAPDKSGLPSDRFSAERTGGSVSTLTIQRTQQEDSAVYLCAGFDWKNYGYTFGSGTRLTVV.

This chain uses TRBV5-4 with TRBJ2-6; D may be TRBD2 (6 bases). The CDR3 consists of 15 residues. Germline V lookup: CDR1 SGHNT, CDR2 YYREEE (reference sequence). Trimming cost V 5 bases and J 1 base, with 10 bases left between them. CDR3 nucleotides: TGTGCCAGCAGACGGAGGGATTCTGGGGCCAACGTCCTGACTTTC. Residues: CASRRRDSGANVLTF. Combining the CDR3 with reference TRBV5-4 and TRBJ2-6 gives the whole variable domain ETGVTQSPTHLIKTRGQQVTLRCSSQSGHNTVSWYQQALGQGPQFIFQYYREEENGRGNFPPRFSGLQFPNYSSELNVNALELDDSALYLCASRRRDSGANVLTFGAGSRLTVL.

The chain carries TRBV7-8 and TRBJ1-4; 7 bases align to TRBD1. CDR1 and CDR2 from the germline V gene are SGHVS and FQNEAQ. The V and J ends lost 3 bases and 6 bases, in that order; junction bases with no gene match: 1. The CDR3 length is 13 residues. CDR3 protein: CASSFTGDEKLFF. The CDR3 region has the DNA TGTGCCAGCAGCTTCACAGGGGATGAAAAACTGTTTTTT.

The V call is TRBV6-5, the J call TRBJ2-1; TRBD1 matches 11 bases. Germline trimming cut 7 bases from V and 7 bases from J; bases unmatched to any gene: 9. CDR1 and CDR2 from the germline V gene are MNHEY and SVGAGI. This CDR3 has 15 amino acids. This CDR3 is CASTRTGGARNEQFF. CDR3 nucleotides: TGTGCCAGCACTAGGACAGGGGGCGCTCGGAATGAGCAGTTCTTC.